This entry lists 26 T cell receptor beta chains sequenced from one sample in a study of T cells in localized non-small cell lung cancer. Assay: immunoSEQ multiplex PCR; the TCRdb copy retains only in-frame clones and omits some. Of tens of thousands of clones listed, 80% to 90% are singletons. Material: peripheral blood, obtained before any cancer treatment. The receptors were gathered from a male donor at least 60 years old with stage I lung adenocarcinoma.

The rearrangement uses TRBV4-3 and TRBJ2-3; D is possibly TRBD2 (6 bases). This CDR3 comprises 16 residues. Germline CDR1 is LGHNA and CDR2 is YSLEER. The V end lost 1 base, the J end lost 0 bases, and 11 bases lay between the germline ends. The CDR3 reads CASSQGAGPSTDTQYF. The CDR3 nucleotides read TGCGCCAGCAGCCAAGGCGCGGGGCCCAGCACAGATACGCAGTATTTT.

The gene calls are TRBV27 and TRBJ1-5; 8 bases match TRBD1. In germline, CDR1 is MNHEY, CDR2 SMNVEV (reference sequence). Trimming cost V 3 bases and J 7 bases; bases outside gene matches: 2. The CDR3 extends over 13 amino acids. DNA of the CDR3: TGTGCCAGCAGTTTGACAGGGGACCAGCCCCAGCATTTT. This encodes CASSLTGDQPQHF.

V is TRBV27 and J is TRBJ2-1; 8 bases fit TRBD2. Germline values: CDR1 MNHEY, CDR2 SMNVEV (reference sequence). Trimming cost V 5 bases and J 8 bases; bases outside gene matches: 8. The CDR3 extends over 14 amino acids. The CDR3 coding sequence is TGTGCCAGCAGTGACCGTGGACTAGCCGATGAGCAGTTCTTC. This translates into CASSDRGLADEQFF.

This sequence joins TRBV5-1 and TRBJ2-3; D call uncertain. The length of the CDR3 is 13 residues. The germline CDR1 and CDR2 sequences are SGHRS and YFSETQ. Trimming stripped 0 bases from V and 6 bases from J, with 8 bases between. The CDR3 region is CASSLDPTDTQYF. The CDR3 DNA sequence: TGCGCCAGCAGCTTGGACCCCACGGATACGCAGTATTTT.

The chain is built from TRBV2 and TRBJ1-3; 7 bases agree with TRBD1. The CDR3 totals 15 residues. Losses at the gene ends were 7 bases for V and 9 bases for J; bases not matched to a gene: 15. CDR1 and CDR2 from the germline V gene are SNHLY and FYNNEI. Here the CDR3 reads CASNTPSTGLGTIYF. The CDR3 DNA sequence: TGTGCCAGCAATACGCCCTCGACAGGGTTAGGCACCATATATTTT. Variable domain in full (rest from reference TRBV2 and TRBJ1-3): EPEVTQTPSHQVTQMGQEVILRCVPISNHLYFYWYRQILGQKVEFLVSFYNNEISEKSEIFDDQFSVERPDGSNFTLKIRSTKLEDSAMYFCASNTPSTGLGTIYFGEGSWLTVV.

CDR3 bases: TGCGCCAGCAGCATAAGACTAGCGGGCTACAATGAGCAGTTCTTC. Protein: CASSIRLAGYNEQFF. The chain combines TRBV5-1 with TRBJ2-1, with 10 nucleotides matching TRBD2. Germline CDR1 is SGHRS and CDR2 is YFSETQ. This CDR3 spans 15 amino acids. The trim removed 4 bases at V and 3 bases at J, leaving 4 bases unmatched.

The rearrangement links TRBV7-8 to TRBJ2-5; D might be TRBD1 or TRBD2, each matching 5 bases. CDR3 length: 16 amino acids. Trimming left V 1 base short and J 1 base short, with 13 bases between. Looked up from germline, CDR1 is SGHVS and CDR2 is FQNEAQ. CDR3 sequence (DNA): TGTGCCAGCAGCTTAGGAGGTTGGGACCTCCAAGAGACCCAGTACTTC. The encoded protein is CASSLGGWDLQETQYF. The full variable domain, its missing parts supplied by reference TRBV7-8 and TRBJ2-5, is GAGVSQSPRYKVAKRGQDVALRCDPISGHVSLFWYQQALGQGPEFLTYFQNEAQLDKSGLPSDRFFAERPEGSVSTLKIQRTQQEDSAVYLCASSLGGWDLQETQYFGPGTRLLVL.

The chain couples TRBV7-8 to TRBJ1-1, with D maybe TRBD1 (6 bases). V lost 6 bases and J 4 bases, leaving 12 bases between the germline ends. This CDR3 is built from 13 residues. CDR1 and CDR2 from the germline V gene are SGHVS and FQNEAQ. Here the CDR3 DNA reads TGTGCCAGCAGTTTTACAGGGTCCACTGAAGCTTTCTTT. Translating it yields CASSFTGSTEAFF.

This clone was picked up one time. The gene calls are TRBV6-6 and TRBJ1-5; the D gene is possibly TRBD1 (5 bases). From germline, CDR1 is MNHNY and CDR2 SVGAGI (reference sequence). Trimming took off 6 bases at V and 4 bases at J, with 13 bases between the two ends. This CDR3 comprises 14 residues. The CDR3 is CASRPSGGNQPQHF. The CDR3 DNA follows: TGTGCCAGCAGGCCCAGTGGGGGAAATCAGCCCCAGCATTTT.

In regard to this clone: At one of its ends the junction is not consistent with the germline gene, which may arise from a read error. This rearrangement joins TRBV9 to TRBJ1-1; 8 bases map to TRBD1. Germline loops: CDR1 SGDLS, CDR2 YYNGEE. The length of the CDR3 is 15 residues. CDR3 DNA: TGTGCCAACAGCGTAGAGGGACAGGCGCCCACTGAAGCTTTCTTT. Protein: CANSVEGQAPTEAFF.

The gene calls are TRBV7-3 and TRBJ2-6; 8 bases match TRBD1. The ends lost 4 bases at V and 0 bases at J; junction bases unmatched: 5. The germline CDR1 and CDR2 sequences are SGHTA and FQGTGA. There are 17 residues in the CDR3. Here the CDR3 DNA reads TGTGCCAGCAGCTCACAGGGGGGCGACTCTGGGGCCAACGTCCTGACTTTC. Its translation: CASSSQGGDSGANVLTF.

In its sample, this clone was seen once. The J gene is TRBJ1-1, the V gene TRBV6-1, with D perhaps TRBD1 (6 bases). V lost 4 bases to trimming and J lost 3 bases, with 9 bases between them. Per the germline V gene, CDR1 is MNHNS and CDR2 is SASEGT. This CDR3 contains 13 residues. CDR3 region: CASSGQAYTEAFF. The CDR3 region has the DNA TGTGCCAGCAGTGGACAGGCCTACACTGAAGCTTTCTTT.

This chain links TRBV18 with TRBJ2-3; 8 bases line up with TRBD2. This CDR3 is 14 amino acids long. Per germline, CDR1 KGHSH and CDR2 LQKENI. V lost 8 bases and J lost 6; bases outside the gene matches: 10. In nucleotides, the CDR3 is TGTGCCAGCCGACTTACGGGGGGGCTGGATACGCAGTATTTT. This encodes CASRLTGGLDTQYF. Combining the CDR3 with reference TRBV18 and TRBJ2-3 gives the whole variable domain NAGVMQNPRHLVRRRGQEARLRCSPMKGHSHVYWYRQLPEEGLKFMVYLQKENIIDESGMPKERFSAEFPKEGPSILRIQQVVRGDSAAYFCASRLTGGLDTQYFGPGTRLTVL.

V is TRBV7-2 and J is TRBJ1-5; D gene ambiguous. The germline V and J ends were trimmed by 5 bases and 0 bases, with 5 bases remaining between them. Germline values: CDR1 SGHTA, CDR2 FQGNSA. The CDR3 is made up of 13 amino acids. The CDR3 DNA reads TGTGCCAGCAGCAGGATTAGCAATCAGCCCCAGCATTTT. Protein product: CASSRISNQPQHF.

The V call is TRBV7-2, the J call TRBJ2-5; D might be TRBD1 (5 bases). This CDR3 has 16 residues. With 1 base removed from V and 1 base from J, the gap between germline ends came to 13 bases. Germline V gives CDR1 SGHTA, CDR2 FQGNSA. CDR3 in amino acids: CASSLVTGPGQETQYF. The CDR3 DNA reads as TGTGCCAGCAGCTTAGTTACAGGTCCGGGCCAAGAGACCCAGTACTTC. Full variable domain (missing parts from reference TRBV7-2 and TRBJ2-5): GAGVSQSPSNKVTEKGKDVELRCDPISGHTALYWYRQSLGQGLEFLIYFQGNSAPDKSGLPSDRFSAERTGGSVSTLTIQRTQQEDSAVYLCASSLVTGPGQETQYFGPGTRLLVL.

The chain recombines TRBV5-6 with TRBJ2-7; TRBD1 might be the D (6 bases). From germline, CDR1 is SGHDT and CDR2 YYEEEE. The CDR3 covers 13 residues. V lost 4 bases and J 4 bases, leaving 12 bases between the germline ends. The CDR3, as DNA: TGTGCCAGCAGCGCCAGGGGATTTTACGAGCAGTACTTC. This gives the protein CASSARGFYEQYF.

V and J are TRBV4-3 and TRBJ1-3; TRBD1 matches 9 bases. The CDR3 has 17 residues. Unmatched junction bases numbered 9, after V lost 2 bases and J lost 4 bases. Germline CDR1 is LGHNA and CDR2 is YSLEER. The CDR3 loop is CASSQNRGRFSGNTIYF. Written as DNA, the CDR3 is TGCGCCAGCAGCCAAAACAGGGGGCGCTTCTCCGGAAACACCATATATTTT.

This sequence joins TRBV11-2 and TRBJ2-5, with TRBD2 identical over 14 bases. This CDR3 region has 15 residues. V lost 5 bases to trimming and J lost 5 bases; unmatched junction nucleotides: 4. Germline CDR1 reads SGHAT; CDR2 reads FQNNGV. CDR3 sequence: CASSMTSGGAETQYF. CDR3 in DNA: TGTGCCAGCAGCATGACTAGCGGGGGGGCGGAGACCCAGTACTTC.

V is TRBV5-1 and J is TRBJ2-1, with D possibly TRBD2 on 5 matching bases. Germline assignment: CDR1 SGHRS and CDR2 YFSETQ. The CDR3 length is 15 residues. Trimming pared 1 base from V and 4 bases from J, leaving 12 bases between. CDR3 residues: CASSLQTTEYNEQFF. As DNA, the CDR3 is TGCGCCAGCAGCTTGCAGACTACCGAATACAATGAGCAGTTCTTC.

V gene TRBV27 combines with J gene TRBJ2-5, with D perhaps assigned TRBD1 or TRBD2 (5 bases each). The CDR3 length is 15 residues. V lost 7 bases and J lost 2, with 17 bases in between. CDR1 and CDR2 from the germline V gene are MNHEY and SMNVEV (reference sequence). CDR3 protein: CASKGVGAEQETQYF. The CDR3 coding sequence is TGTGCCAGCAAAGGGGTCGGGGCAGAACAAGAGACCCAGTACTTC.

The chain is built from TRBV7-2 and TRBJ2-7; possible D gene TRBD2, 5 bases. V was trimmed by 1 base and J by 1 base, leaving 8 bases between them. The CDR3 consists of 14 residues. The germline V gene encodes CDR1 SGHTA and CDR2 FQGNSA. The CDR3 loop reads CASSLGRGSYEQYF. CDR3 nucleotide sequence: TGTGCCAGCAGCTTAGGTCGGGGTTCCTACGAGCAGTACTTC.

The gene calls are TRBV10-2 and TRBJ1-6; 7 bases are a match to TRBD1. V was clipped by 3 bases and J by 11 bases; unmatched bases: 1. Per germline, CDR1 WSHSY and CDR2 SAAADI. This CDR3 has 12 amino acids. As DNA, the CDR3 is TGCGCCAGCAGTGACCAGGGGGCACCCCTCCACTTT. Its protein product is CASSDQGAPLHF.

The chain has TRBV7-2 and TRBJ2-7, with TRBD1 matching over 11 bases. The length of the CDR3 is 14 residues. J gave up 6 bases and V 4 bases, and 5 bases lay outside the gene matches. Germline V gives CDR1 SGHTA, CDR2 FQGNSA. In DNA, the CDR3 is TGTGCCAGCAGCTCCGGGACAGGGGGGCGCGAGCAGTACTTC. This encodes CASSSGTGGREQYF.

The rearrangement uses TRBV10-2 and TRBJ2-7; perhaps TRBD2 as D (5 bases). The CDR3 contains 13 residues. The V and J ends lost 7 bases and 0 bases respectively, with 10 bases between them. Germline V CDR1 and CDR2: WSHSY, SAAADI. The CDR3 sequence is CASNPGSSYEQYF. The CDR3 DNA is TGCGCCAGCAACCCGGGGAGCTCCTACGAGCAGTACTTC.

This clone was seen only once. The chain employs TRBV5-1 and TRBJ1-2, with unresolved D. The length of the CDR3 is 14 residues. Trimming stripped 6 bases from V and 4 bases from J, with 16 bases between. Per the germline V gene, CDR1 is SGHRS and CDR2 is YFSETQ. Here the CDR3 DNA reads TGCGCCAGCACCTCGGACGGAGTCAGCTATGGCTACACCTTC. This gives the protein CASTSDGVSYGYTF. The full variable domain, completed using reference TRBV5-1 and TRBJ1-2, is KAGVTQTPRYLIKTRGQQVTLSCSPISGHRSVSWYQQTPGQGLQFLFEYFSETQRNKGNFPGRFSGRQFSNSRSEMNVSTLELGDSALYLCASTSDGVSYGYTFGSGTRLTVV.

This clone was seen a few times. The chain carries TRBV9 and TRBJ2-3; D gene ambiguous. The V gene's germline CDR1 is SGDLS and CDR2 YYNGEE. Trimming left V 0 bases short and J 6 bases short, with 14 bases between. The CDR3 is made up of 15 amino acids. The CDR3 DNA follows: TGTGCCAGCAGCGTAGACAGCTTAGGCTCGGATACGCAGTATTTT. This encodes CASSVDSLGSDTQYF.